The present T cell receptor (beta chain) was sequenced within a study of Ad26.COV2.S vaccination and SARS-CoV-2 variants. Looking at the study overall: Vaccine-arm donor from the placebo-controlled COV1001 Ad26.COV2.S trial.

The treatment denotes: approximately 18 received Ad26.COV2.S at low or high dose, single or two shots; about 5 received placebo; per-sample allocation not given. Following the first vaccine or placebo injection, samples were taken on day 63. Germline CDR1 LGHNA, CDR2 YNFKEQ. The length of the CDR3 is 13 residues. V lost 4 bases and J lost 5, with 8 bases in between. Sequencing used immunoSEQ multiplex PCR; TCRdb keeps in-frame clones, though not all of them. The table has almost 400,000 clones, 70% to 90% seen once. The rearrangement joins TRBV4-2 to TRBJ2-2; TRBD2 is a possible D gene (5 bases). The receptor was derived from a person between 18 and 65 years old who received the Ad26.COV2.S COVID-19 vaccine or a placebo. The sequenced sample was peripheral blood, obtained in a trial of Ad26.COV2.S vaccine versus placebo. Written as DNA, the CDR3 is TGTGCCAGCAGCCGCCGGGGAACCGGGGAGCTGTTTTTT. It yields the protein CASSRRGTGELFF.